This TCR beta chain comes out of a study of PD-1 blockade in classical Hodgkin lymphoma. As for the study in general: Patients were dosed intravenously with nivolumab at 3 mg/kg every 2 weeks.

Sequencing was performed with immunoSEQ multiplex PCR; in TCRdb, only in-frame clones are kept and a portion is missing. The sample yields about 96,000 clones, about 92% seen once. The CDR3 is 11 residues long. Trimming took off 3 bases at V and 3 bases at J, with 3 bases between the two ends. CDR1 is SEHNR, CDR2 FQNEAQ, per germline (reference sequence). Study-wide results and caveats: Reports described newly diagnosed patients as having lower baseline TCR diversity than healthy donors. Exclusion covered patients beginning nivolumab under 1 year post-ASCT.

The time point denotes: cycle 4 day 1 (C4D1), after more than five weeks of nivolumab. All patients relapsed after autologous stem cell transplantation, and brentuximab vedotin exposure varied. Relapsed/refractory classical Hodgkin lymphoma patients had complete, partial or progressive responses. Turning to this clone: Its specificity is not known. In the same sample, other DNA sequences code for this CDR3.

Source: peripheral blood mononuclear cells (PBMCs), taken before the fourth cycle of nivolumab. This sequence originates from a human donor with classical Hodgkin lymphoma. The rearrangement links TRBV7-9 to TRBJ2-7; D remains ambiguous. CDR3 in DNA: TGTGCCAGCAGCTTGGACTACGAGCAGTACTTC. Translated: CASSLDYEQYF.